These T cell receptor beta chains were read from a single sample in a study of T cell responses to AZD1222 COVID-19 vaccine. Assay used: immunoSEQ multiplex PCR; TCRdb lists only in-frame clones, some missing. The sample has approximately 30,000 clones, 70% to 90% seen once. The sample in question was peripheral blood, obtained on day 0 of AZD1222 vaccination. All receptors come from an adult in good health. CDR3s include the opening cysteine and the closing phenylalanine or tryptophan. Fields, in order: V gene, J gene, D gene, clone size, CDR3 protein, CDR3 DNA. A D gene is named only where the DNA matches it firmly. Size is omitted from some rows. Given values are once, few, many or a class for expanded clones.

TRBV5-1,TRBJ1-4,-,-,CASTSAGPGTVGGKLFF,TGCGCCAGCACATCAGCCGGTCCGGGAACGGTTGGGGGAAAACTGTTTTTT
TRBV28,TRBJ1-1,TRBD1,-,CASSSLTGGDTEAFF,TGTGCCAGCAGTTCACTTACAGGGGGGGACACTGAAGCTTTCTTT
TRBV27,TRBJ1-1,-,-,CASRQDRNTEAFF,TGTGCCAGCAGACAGGACAGGAACACTGAAGCTTTCTTT
TRBV6-2/TRBV6-3,TRBJ1-6,-,-,CASSYVSARDNSPLHF,TGTGCCAGCAGTTACGTGTCCGCCCGTGATAATTCACCCCTCCACTTT
TRBV3-1/TRBV3-2,TRBJ1-2,-,-,CASSHRSEGGYTF,TGTGCCAGCAGCCACCGATCAGAGGGTGGCTACACCTTC
TRBV3-1/TRBV3-2,TRBJ2-1,-,-,CASSQVGSPGNEQFF,TGTGCCAGCAGCCAAGTCGGGAGCCCCGGCAATGAGCAGTTCTTC
TRBV6-5,TRBJ1-2,TRBD1,-,CASMRTGSNYGYTF,TGTGCCAGCATGAGGACAGGGAGTAACTATGGCTACACCTTC
TRBV6-1,TRBJ2-2,TRBD1,-,CASSEQGARELFF,TGTGCCAGCAGTGAACAGGGGGCGAGGGAGCTGTTTTTT
TRBV28,TRBJ2-7,-,once,CASSLVRDEQYF,TGTGCCAGCAGTTTAGTCCGGGACGAGCAGTACTTC
TRBV19,TRBJ2-7,TRBD2,-,CASSTGLPNEQYF,TGTGCCAGTAGTACGGGACTACCCAACGAGCAGTACTTC
TRBV28,TRBJ2-7,-,-,CASSFPGRVIHEQYF,TGTGCCAGCAGTTTCCCCGGCAGAGTGATCCACGAGCAGTACTTC
TRBV5-4,TRBJ2-3,TRBD2,once,CASMAGGPGTQYF,TGTGCCAGCATGGCGGGGGGGCCGGGTACGCAGTATTTT
TRBV3-1/TRBV3-2,TRBJ1-4,-,-,CASSLRLQADEKLFF,TGTGCCAGCAGCCTACGTTTGCAGGCCGATGAAAAACTGTTTTTT
TRBV6-4,TRBJ2-1,TRBD1,once,CASSEGDRASNEQFF,TGTGCCAGCAGTGAAGGGGACAGGGCTAGCAATGAGCAGTTCTTC
TRBV7-2,TRBJ1-3,-,-,CASSVIRGHSGNTIYF,TGTGCCAGCAGCGTTATCAGGGGCCACTCTGGAAACACCATATATTTT
TRBV3-1/TRBV3-2,TRBJ2-7,TRBD1,-,CASSLSRDRGFSEQYF,TGTGCCAGCAGCCTCAGCCGGGACAGGGGGTTTAGCGAGCAGTACTTC
TRBV29-1,TRBJ1-2,TRBD1,-,CSVVTGVGNYGYTF,TGCAGCGTCGTTACAGGGGTGGGGAACTATGGCTACACCTTC
TRBV7-6,TRBJ2-5,-,once,CASSFIPGTQETQYF,TGTGCCAGCAGCTTTATACCCGGGACCCAAGAGACCCAGTACTTC
TRBV13,TRBJ2-3,-,-,CASSRDSDTQYF,TGTGCCAGCAGCAGGGACTCAGATACGCAGTATTTT
TRBV7-2,TRBJ2-1,-,-,CASSLGGGPRNEQFF,TGTGCCAGCAGCTTAGGGGGGGGCCCCCGCAATGAGCAGTTCTTC
TRBV14,TRBJ1-2,-,few,CASSQDISYGYTF,TGTGCCAGCAGCCAAGATATTAGCTATGGCTACACCTTC
TRBV27,TRBJ2-5,-,-,CASTKSGGQTQYF,TGTGCCAGCACCAAATCCGGTGGACAGACCCAGTACTTC
TRBV7-6,TRBJ2-1,-,-,CASSFGTYNEQFF,TGTGCCAGCAGCTTCGGAACCTACAATGAGCAGTTCTTC
TRBV6-5,TRBJ2-1,-,-,CASSYSIEGYNEQFF,TGTGCCAGCAGTTACTCGATTGAGGGGTACAATGAGCAGTTCTTC
TRBV30,TRBJ1-2,-,-,CAWSETDLYGYTF,TGTGCCTGGAGTGAGACAGATCTTTATGGCTACACCTTC
TRBV29-1,TRBJ1-2,TRBD1,-,CSERTGTGANGYTF,TGCAGCGAGAGAACCGGGACAGGGGCGAATGGCTACACCTTC
TRBV19,TRBJ1-5,-,-,CASTPGGGYNQPQHF,TGTGCCAGTACCCCGGGGGGAGGATACAATCAGCCCCAGCATTTT
TRBV7-2,TRBJ1-2,TRBD1,-,CASTLTGGIRGYTF,TGTGCCAGCACCCTTACAGGGGGGATAAGAGGCTACACCTTC
TRBV6-1,TRBJ2-1,-,-,CASSGGGKGVRNEQFF,TGTGCCAGCAGTGGAGGGGGAAAGGGGGTTAGGAATGAGCAGTTCTTC
TRBV28,TRBJ2-7,-,-,CASLPQATIGEQYF,TGTGCCAGCCTTCCGCAGGCGACTATCGGGGAGCAGTACTTC
TRBV28,TRBJ2-5,-,-,CASSSPLGGRQETQYF,TGTGCCAGCAGTTCACCCTTGGGTGGACGGCAAGAGACCCAGTACTTC